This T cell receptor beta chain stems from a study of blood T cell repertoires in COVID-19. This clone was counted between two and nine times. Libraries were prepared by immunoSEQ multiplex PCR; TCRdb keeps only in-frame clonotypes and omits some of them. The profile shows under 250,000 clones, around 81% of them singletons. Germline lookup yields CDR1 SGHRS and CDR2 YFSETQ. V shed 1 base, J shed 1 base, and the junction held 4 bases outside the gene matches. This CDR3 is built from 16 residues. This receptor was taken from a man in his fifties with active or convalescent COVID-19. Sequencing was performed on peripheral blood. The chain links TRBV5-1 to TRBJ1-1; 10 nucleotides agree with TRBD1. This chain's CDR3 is CASSLRTGGANTEAFF. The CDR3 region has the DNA TGCGCCAGCAGCTTGAGGACAGGGGGGGCGAACACTGAAGCTTTCTTT.